Shown below are 23 T cell receptor beta chains from a single sample sequenced in a study of T cells in Graves' hyperthyroidism and ophthalmopathy. The source material, RNA transcripts, was used to amplify TCR beta CDR3 regions. An initial round of RT-PCR targeting the TCR CDR3 relied on the HTBI primer set. From the multiplex PCR reads, TCRdb called clonotypes with MiXCR, one entry per CDR3 protein. This table has some 500,000 distinct CDR3 sequences, around an eighth appearing once. The sequencing input was blood. The receptors were gathered from a young woman with Graves' hyperthyroidism.

The gene calls are TRBV19 and TRBJ1-1, with D hard to call. CDR3 length equals 13 residues. In germline, CDR1 is LNHDA, CDR2 SQIVND (reference sequence). The ends were cut back, 8 bases at V and 5 bases at J, with 15 bases in the middle. CDR3 coding DNA: TGTGCCAGTGCCAGTGGGCCTGGGACTGAAGCTTTCTTT. Amino acids: CASASGPGTEAFF.

This clonotype was observed a handful of times. A single base separates this from a much larger clone, so it may be a read error. The chain combines TRBV11-2 with TRBJ2-5, with D perhaps assigned TRBD1 or TRBD2 (5 bases each). Germline-derived CDR1 and CDR2 are SGHAT and FQNNGV. The germline V and J ends were trimmed by 0 bases and 7 bases, with 24 bases remaining between them. CDR3 length: 18 residues. CDR3 DNA sequence: TGTGCCAGCAGCTTAGATTACGGCTATAGGGGAGAAAAGGGGACCCAGTACTTC. Translation gives CASSLDYGYRGEKGTQYF.

This clonotype was seen ten or more times. The chain carries TRBV20-1 and TRBJ1-5; perhaps TRBD1 as D (6 bases). The V end lost 6 bases, the J end lost 0 bases, and 15 bases lay between the germline ends. CDR3 size: 15 residues. CDR1 is DFQATT and CDR2 is SNEGSKA in the germline V gene (reference sequence). CDR3 amino acids: CSALTGLGSNQPQHF. CDR3 in DNA: TGCAGTGCCTTGACAGGACTGGGTAGCAATCAGCCCCAGCATTTT.

This rearrangement joins TRBV6-9 to TRBJ1-5; TRBD1 aligns across 10 bases. This CDR3 contains 17 residues. V gave up 2 bases and J gave up 6 bases; unmatched junction bases: 10. CDR1 is MNHGY, CDR2 SVAAGI, per germline. The DNA for the CDR3 is TGTGCCAGCAGTTATACTAGCCCGGGACAGGGGAGTCAGCCCCAGCATTTT. Translation gives CASSYTSPGQGSQPQHF.

A remark on this clonotype: The junction departs from germline at one end; a sequencing error may be responsible. V gene TRBV11-3 combines with J gene TRBJ2-1; 10 bases are shared with TRBD1. This CDR3 has 16 residues. CDR1 and CDR2 from the germline V gene are SGHNT and YENEEA. CDR3 DNA sequence: TGTGCCAACAGCTCGCCTCGGACAGGGGGCTACAATGAGCAGTTCTTC. Translation: CANSSPRTGGYNEQFF.

In this sample, this clonotype turned up many times. The chain is built from TRBV2 and TRBJ2-7, with D possibly being TRBD1 (7 bases). Per germline, CDR1 SNHLY and CDR2 FYNNEI. The germline V and J ends were trimmed by 6 bases and 2 bases, with 17 bases remaining between them. The CDR3 sequence is 15 residues long. The CDR3 reads CASRGGGTVAYEQYF. CDR3 nucleotides: TGTGCCAGCAGAGGAGGCGGGACAGTAGCCTACGAGCAGTACTTC.

This clonotype has ten or more counts. This chain links TRBV6-1 with TRBJ1-5; 7 bases agree with TRBD1. Germline CDR1 reads MNHNS; CDR2 reads SASEGT. Unmatched junction bases numbered 8, after V lost 5 bases and J lost 1 base. The length of the CDR3 is 16 residues. CDR3 amino acids: CASSRLQGGSNQPQHF. Written as DNA, the CDR3 is TGTGCCAGCAGTCGCCTTCAAGGGGGCAGCAATCAGCCCCAGCATTTT.

There are many counts of this clonotype. This rearrangement joins TRBV7-2 to TRBJ1-5; D gene uncertain. V was pared by 4 bases and J by 4 bases, with 14 bases between. In germline, CDR1 is SGHTA, CDR2 FQGNSA. The CDR3 length is 15 residues. In DNA form, the CDR3 reads TGTGCCAGCAGCTGGTCGAGTATAGGGAATCAGCCCCAGCATTTT. Protein product: CASSWSSIGNQPQHF.

The chain joins TRBV24-1 to TRBJ1-2; no firm D call. The CDR3 runs 16 residues. CDR1 KGHDR and CDR2 SFDVKD come from the germline V gene. V dropped 2 bases and J dropped 0 bases, with 12 bases sitting between them. CDR3 residues: CATSDSVGPTNYGYTF. CDR3 nucleotide sequence: TGTGCCACCAGTGATTCGGTGGGCCCTACTAACTATGGCTACACCTTC.

The chain is built from TRBV9 and TRBJ2-7, with 9 bases fitting TRBD2. Trimming removed 2 bases from V and 2 bases from J; junction bases left unmatched: 2. The CDR3 runs to 14 residues. Germline V gene lookup returns CDR1 SGDLS and CDR2 YYNGEE. The DNA of the CDR3 is TGTGCCAGCAGCGTGGCGGGAGGGCCCTACGAGCAGTACGTC. Its translation is CASSVAGGPYEQYV.

This clonotype has ten or more counts. This chain uses TRBV20-1 with TRBJ2-1; D remains unclear. V lost 1 base and J lost 4, with 11 bases in between. From germline, CDR1 is DFQATT and CDR2 SNEGSKA (reference sequence). This CDR3 has 14 amino acids. The CDR3 spells CSARGESGYNEQFF. In nucleotides, the CDR3 is TGCAGTGCTAGAGGCGAATCTGGGTACAATGAGCAGTTCTTC.

About this clonotype itself: Given a much more abundant clone one base away, this may be a read error. V gene TRBV19 combines with J gene TRBJ2-2, with D perhaps being TRBD1 or TRBD2 (5 bases each). Germline assignment: CDR1 LNHDA and CDR2 SQIVND (reference sequence). CDR3 length: 13 amino acids. In DNA, the CDR3 is TGTGCCAGTGGTATAGGGGAGACCGGGGAGCTGTTTTTT. Translation: CASGIGETGELFF. Filled out from reference TRBV19 and TRBJ2-2, the complete variable domain reads DGGITQSPKYLFRKEGQNVTLSCEQNLNHDAMYWYRQDPGQGLRLIYYSQIVNDFQKGDIAEGYSVSREKKESFPLTVTSAQKNPTAFYLCASGIGETGELFFGEGSRLTVL.

This clonotype came up once. V usage is TRBV5-8 and J usage is TRBJ2-7; no firm D call. The germline gives CDR1 SGHTS, CDR2 YDEGEE. This CDR3 comprises 13 residues. V was trimmed by 1 base and J by 5 bases, leaving 10 bases between them. In DNA, the CDR3 is TGTGCCAGCAGCTTGCCGGTGGTCCACGAGCAGTACTTC. Encoded protein: CASSLPVVHEQYF.

As regards this clonotype: A read error may explain this, as a much larger clone is one base away. The chain couples TRBV27 to TRBJ2-1, with 9 nucleotides matching TRBD2. The CDR3 is 14 residues long. The germline V gene has CDR1 MNHEY and CDR2 SMNVEV (reference sequence). V shed 5 bases and J 9 bases; nucleotides not matched to a gene: 8. The CDR3 reads CASSGRGRESEQFF. The CDR3 DNA sequence: TGTGCCAGCAGTGGTCGCGGGAGGGAGAGTGAGCAGTTCTTC.

Many counts were recorded for this clonotype. The V call is TRBV3-1, the J call TRBJ2-5; no reliable D call. Germline CDR1 and CDR2: LGHDT and YNNKEL (reference sequence). CDR3 length: 12 amino acids. The germline V and J ends were trimmed by 3 bases and 7 bases, with 9 bases remaining between them. DNA of the CDR3: TGTGCCAGCAGCCACTCCGGTGGGACCCAGTACTTC. As protein: CASSHSGGTQYF.

The rearrangement joins TRBV11-2 to TRBJ2-2, with D possibly TRBD2 on 5 matching bases. The CDR3 loop spans 16 amino acids. Germline values: CDR1 SGHAT, CDR2 FQNNGV. Trimming removed 5 bases at V and 1 base at J, with 14 bases between. CDR3 region: CASSLSPRENTGELFF. Written as DNA, the CDR3 is TGTGCCAGCAGCCTCTCGCCTCGGGAGAACACCGGGGAGCTGTTTTTT.

This clonotype has at least ten counts. The chain carries TRBV20-1 and TRBJ2-1, with 8 bases matching TRBD2. In germline, CDR1 is DFQATT, CDR2 SNEGSKA (reference sequence). The CDR3 loop spans 15 amino acids. V lost 6 bases, J lost 1 base, and 8 bases stayed unmatched. CDR3 residues: CSAGGAGVSYNEQFF. In nucleotides, the CDR3 is TGCAGTGCCGGCGGAGCGGGAGTGTCCTACAATGAGCAGTTCTTC.

This clonotype was counted a few times. The rearrangement joins TRBV6-1 to TRBJ1-2; no clear D. The length of the CDR3 is 13 residues. Germline V lookup: CDR1 MNHNS, CDR2 SASEGT. V dropped 5 bases and J dropped 4 bases, with 11 bases sitting between them. This CDR3 reads CASSTGGIYGYTF. CDR3 nucleotide sequence: TGTGCCAGCAGTACCGGTGGGATCTATGGCTACACCTTC.

This clonotype was picked up many times. The chain is built from TRBV3-1 and TRBJ2-5; possibly TRBD1 for D (5 bases). CDR3 size: 13 residues. With 3 bases removed from V and 7 bases from J, the gap between germline ends came to 12 bases. Germline V gene sequence: CDR1 LGHDT, CDR2 YNNKEL (reference sequence). As DNA, the CDR3 is TGTGCCAGCAGCCATTCGGGCAGGGTGACCCAGTACTTC. It encodes CASSHSGRVTQYF.

This chain joins TRBV10-2 and TRBJ2-1; no definite D call. Trimming took 0 bases from V and 9 from J, leaving 9 bases between them. The germline CDR1 and CDR2 sequences are WSHSY and SAAADI. This CDR3 region has 13 residues. CDR3 coding DNA: TGCGCCAGCAGTGAGTCGTCCGACTTTGAGCAGTTCTTC. This translates into CASSESSDFEQFF.

This sequence joins TRBV6-2 or TRBV6-3 and TRBJ2-7; unclear D gene. CDR3 length equals 13 residues. Trimming stripped 5 bases from V and 5 bases from J, with 13 bases between. The germline V gene encodes CDR1 MNHEY and CDR2 SVGEGT. The DNA for the CDR3 is TGTGCCAGCAGTCTAAATAGGGCGAACGAGCAGTACTTC. It specifies CASSLNRANEQYF.

Ten or more counts support this clonotype. This sequence joins TRBV18 and TRBJ1-6; D unresolved. Germline values: CDR1 KGHSH, CDR2 LQKENI. The CDR3 has 16 residues. V lost 6 bases, J lost 6 bases, and 18 bases lay in between. The CDR3: CASSLQIYEPNSPLHF. The CDR3 coding sequence is TGTGCCAGCTCGCTTCAGATATACGAACCTAATTCACCCCTCCACTTT.

In its sample, this clonotype was seen a few times. The chain is built from TRBV12-3 or TRBV12-4 and TRBJ2-4, with 7 bases identical to TRBD1. This CDR3 is 11 amino acids long. V shed 5 bases and J 14 bases; nucleotides not matched to a gene: 6. The CDR3 sequence: CASSVGQPEYF. CDR3 coding DNA: TGTGCCAGCAGTGTGGGACAGCCTGAGTACTTC.